This TCR beta chain was observed in a study of T cell responses to AZD1222 COVID-19 vaccine. TCRdb's table, derived via immunoSEQ multiplex PCR, lists solely in-frame clones and lacks some. Seen here are about 140,000 clones, around 93% observed once, and the top ten hold 3% to 4%. The CDR3 runs 15 residues. Trimming at V came to 11 bases and at J to 4 bases, leaving 13 bases not matched to a gene. The V gene's germline CDR1 is MDHEN and CDR2 SYDVKM. The chain uses TRBV28 and TRBJ1-3; TRBD1 matches at 8 bases. The sample in question was peripheral blood, obtained 28 days after the second AZD1222 dose. The TCR was taken from an adult who received the AZD1222 COVID-19 vaccine. The CDR3 coding sequence is TGTGCCGCTACCCGACCAGGGACAGGCGGAAACACCATATATTTT. This codes for CAATRPGTGGNTIYF.